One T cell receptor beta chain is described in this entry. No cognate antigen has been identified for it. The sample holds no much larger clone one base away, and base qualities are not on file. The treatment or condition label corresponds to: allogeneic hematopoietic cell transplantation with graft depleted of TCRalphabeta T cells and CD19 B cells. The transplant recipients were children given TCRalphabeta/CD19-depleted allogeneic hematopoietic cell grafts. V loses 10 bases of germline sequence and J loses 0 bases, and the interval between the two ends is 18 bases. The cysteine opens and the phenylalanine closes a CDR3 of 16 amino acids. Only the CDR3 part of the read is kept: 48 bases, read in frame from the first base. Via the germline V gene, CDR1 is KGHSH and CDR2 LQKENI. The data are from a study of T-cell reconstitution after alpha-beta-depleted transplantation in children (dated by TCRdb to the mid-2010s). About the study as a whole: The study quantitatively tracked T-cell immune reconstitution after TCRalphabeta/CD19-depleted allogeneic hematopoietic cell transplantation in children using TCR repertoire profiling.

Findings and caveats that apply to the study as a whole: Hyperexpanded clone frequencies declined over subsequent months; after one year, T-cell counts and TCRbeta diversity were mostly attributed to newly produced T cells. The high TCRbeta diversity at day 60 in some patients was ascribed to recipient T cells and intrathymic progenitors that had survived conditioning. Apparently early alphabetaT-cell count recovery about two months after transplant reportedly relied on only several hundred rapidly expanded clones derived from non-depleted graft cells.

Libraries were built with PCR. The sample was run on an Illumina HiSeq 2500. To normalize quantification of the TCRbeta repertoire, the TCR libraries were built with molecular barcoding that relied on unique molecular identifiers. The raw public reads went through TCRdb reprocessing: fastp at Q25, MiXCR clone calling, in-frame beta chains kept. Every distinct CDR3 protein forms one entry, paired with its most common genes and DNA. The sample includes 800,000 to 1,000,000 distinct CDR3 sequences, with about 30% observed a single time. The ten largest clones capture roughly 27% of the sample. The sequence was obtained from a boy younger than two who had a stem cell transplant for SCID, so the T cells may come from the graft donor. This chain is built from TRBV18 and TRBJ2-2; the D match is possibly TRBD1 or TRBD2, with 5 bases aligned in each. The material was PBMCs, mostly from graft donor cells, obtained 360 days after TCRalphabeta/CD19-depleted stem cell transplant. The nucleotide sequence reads TGTGCCACCTCTCCCAACCGGGACGCGAACACCGGGGAGCTGTTTTTT. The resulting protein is CATSPNRDANTGELFF.